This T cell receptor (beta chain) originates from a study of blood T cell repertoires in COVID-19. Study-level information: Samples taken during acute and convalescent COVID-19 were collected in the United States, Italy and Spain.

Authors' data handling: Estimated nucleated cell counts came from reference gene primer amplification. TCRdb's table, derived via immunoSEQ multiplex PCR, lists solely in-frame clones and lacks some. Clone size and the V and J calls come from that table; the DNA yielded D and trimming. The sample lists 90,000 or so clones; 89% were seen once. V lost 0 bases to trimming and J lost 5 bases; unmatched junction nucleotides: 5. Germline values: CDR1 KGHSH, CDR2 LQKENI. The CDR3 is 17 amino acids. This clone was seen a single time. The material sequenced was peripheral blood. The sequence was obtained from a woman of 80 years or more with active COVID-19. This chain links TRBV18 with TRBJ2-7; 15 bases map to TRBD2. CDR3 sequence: CASSPPRTSGRVNEQYF. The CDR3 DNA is TGTGCCAGCTCACCACCCAGGACTAGCGGGAGGGTCAACGAGCAGTACTTC.